The clone carrying this TCR beta chain was seen a few times. Each cDNA molecule in the library carried unique molecular identifiers. TCRdb re-analysed the RACE reads in MiXCR, keeping a single row per CDR3 protein. This sample has some 91,000 distinct CDR3 sequences; 25% to 30% occur once, and the top ten carry 10%. The record originates from a study of human T cells and chemical hapten exposure. Time point noted: patch test 3, about 24 weeks after DPC sensitization. Noted treatment: therapeutic diphenylcyclopropenone sensitization with weekly scalp DPC. This CDR3 region has 11 residues. The ends were cut back, 3 bases at V and 9 bases at J, with 6 bases in the middle. The germline CDR1 and CDR2 sequences are KGHSH and LQKENI.

The specimen comprised whole blood, sampled in connection with sensitization to the hapten diphenylcyclopropenone (DPC). The clonotype comes from a man aged 40-55 years with alopecia areata. Some clones in this sample may be carry-over from other donors' samples. This chain joins TRBV18 and TRBJ2-1; D unresolved. CDR3 sequence: CASSPPGEQFF. DNA for the CDR3: TGTGCCAGCTCACCTCCGGGTGAGCAGTTCTTC.